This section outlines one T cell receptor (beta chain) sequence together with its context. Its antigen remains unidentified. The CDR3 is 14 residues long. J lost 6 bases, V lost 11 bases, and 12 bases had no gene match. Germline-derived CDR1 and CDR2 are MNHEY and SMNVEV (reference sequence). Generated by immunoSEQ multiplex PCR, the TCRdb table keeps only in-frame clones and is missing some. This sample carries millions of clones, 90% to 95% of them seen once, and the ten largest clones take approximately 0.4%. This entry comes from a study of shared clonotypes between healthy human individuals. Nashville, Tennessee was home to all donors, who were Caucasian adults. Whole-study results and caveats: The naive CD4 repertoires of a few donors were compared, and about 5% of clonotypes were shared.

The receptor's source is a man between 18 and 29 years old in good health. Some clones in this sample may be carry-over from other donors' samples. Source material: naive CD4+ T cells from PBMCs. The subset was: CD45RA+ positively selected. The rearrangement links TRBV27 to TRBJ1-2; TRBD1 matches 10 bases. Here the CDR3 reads CAGLFGGTGDGYTF. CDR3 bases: TGTGCCGGCCTGTTTGGCGGGACAGGGGATGGCTACACCTTC.